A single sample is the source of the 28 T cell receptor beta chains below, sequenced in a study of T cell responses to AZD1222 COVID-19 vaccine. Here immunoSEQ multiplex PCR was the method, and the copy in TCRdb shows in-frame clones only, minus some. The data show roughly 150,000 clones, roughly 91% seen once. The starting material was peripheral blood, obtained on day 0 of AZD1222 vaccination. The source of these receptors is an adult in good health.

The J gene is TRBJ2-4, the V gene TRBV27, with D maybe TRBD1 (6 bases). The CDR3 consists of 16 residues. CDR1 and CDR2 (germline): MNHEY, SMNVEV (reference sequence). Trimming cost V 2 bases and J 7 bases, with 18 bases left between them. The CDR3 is CASSLRQGKWANIQYF. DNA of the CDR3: TGTGCCAGCAGTTTACGGCAGGGGAAGTGGGCGAACATTCAGTACTTC.

CDR3 amino acids: CASLDRDRGTYEQYF. In DNA, the CDR3 is TGTGCCAGCCTCGACCGGGACAGGGGAACCTACGAGCAGTACTTC. V and J are TRBV28 and TRBJ2-7, with 10 bases identical to TRBD1. CDR1 and CDR2 (germline): MDHEN, SYDVKM. V shed 8 bases, J shed 2 bases, and the junction held 9 bases outside the gene matches. The CDR3 length is 15 residues.

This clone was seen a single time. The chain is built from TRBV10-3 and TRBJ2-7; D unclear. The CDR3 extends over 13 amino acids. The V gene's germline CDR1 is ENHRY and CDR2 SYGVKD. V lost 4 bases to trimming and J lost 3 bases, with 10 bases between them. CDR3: CAISVRPSYEQYF. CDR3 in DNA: TGTGCCATCAGTGTCAGGCCGAGCTACGAGCAGTACTTC.

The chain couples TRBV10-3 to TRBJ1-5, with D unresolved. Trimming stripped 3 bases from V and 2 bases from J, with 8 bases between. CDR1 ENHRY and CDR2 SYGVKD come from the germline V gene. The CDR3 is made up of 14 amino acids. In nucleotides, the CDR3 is TGTGCCATCAGTGATCCCGGAGGCAATCAGCCCCAGCATTTT. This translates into CAISDPGGNQPQHF.

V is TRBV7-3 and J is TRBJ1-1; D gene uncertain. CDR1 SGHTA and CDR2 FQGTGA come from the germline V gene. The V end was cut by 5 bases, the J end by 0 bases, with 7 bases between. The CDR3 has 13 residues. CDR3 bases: TGTGCCAGCAGCACCGGGTTGAACACTGAAGCTTTCTTT. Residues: CASSTGLNTEAFF.

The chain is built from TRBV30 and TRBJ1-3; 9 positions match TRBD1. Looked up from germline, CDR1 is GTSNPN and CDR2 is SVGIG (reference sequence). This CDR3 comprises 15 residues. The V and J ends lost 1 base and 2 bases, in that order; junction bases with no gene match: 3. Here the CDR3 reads CAWSARDRAGNTIYF. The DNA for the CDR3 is TGTGCCTGGAGTGCCCGGGACAGGGCTGGAAACACCATATATTTT.

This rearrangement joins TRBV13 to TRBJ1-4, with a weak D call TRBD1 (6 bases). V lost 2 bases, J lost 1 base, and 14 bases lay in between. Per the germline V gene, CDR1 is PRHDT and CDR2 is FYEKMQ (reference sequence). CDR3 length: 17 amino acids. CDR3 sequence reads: CASSLRGRSGTNEKLFF. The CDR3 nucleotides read TGTGCCAGCAGCTTACGGGGGCGGAGTGGAACTAATGAAAAACTGTTTTTT.

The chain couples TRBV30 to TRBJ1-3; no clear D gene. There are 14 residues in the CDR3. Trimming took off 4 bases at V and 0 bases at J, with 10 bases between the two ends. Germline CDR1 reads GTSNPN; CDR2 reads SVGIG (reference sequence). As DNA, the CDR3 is TGTGCCTGGACATACGGAGGCTCTGGAAACACCATATATTTT. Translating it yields CAWTYGGSGNTIYF.

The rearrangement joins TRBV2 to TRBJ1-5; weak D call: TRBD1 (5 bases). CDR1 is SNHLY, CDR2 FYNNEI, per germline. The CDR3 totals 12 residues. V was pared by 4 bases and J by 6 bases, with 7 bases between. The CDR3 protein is CASSGDFQPQHF. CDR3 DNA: TGTGCCAGCAGTGGGGACTTTCAGCCCCAGCATTTT.

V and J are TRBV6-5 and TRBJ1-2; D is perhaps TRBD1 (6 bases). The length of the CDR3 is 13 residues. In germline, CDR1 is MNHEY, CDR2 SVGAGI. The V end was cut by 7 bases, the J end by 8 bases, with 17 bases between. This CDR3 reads CASIQGLYGGYTF. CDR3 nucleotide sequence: TGTGCCAGCATCCAGGGGCTTTATGGGGGCTACACCTTC.

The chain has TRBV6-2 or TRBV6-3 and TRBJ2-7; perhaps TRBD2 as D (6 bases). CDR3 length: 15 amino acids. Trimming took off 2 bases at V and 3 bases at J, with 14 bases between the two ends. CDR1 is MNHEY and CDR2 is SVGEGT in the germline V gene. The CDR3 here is CASSYDSGQDYEQYF. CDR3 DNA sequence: TGTGCCAGCAGTTACGATAGCGGCCAGGACTACGAGCAGTACTTC.

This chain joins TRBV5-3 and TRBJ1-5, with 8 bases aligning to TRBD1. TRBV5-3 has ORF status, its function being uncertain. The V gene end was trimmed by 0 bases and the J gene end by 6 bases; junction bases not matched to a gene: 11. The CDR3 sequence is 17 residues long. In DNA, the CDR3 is TGTGCCAGAAGCTTGGCCCTCCGGGACAGGAGGAGTCAGCCCCAGCATTTT. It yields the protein CARSLALRDRRSQPQHF.

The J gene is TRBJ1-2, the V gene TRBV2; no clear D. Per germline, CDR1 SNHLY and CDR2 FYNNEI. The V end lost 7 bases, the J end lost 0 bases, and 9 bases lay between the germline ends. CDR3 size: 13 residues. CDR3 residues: CASTVGSNYGYTF. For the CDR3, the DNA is TGTGCCAGCACGGTGGGCTCTAACTATGGCTACACCTTC.

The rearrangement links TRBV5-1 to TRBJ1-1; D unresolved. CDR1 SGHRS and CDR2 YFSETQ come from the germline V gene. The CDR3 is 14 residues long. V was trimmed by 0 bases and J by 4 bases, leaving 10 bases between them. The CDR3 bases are TGCGCCAGCAGCTTGGGGCGGGGTACCACTGAAGCTTTCTTT. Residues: CASSLGRGTTEAFF.

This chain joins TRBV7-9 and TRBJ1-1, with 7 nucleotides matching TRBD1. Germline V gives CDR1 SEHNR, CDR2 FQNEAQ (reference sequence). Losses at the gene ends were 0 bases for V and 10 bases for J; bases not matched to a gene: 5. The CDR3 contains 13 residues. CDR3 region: CASSLALRQGAFF. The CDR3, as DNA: TGTGCCAGCAGCTTAGCGCTAAGACAGGGAGCTTTCTTT.

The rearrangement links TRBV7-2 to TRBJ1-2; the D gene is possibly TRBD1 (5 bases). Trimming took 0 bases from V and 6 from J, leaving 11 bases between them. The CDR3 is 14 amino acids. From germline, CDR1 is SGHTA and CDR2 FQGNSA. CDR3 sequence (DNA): TGTGCCAGCAGCTTAGCAACCAGGGCCCATGGCTACACCTTC. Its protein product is CASSLATRAHGYTF.

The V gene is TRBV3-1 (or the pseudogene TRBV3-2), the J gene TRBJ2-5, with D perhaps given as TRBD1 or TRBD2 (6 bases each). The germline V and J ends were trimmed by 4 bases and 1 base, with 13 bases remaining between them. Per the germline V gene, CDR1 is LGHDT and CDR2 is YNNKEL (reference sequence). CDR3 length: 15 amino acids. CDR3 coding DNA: TGTGCCAGCAGCCCAGAGTGGGGGGCCCAAGAGACCCAGTACTTC. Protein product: CASSPEWGAQETQYF.

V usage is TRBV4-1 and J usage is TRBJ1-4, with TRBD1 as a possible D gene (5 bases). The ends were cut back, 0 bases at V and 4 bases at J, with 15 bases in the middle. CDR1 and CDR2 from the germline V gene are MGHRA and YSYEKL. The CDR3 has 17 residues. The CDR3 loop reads CASSQDYVQVRNEKLFF. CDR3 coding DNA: TGCGCCAGCAGCCAAGATTATGTACAGGTCCGTAATGAAAAACTGTTTTTT.

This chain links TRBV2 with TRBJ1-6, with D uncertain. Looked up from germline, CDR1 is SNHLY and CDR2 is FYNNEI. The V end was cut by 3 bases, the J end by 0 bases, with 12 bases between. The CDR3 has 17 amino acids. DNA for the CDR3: TGTGCCAGCAGTGATACACCGGGGAGCTCCTATAATTCACCCCTCCACTTT. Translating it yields CASSDTPGSSYNSPLHF. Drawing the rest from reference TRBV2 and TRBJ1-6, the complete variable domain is EPEVTQTPSHQVTQMGQEVILRCVPISNHLYFYWYRQILGQKVEFLVSFYNNEISEKSEIFDDQFSVERPDGSNFTLKIRSTKLEDSAMYFCASSDTPGSSYNSPLHFGNGTRLTVT.

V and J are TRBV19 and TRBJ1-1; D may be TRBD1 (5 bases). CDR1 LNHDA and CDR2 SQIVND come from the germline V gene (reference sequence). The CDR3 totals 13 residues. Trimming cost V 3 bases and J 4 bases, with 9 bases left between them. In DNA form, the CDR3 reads TGTGCCAGTAGTATGTCGGGGGGCACTGAAGCTTTCTTT. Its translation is CASSMSGGTEAFF.

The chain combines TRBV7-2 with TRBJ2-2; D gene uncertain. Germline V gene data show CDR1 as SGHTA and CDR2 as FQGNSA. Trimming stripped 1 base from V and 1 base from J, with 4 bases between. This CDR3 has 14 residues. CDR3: CASSLVVNTGELFF. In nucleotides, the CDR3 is TGTGCCAGCAGCTTAGTAGTGAACACCGGGGAGCTGTTTTTT.

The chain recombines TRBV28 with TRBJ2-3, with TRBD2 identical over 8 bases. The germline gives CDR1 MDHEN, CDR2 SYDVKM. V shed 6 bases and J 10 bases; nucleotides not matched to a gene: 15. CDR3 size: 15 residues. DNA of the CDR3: TGTGCCAGCAGCCCCCCCCGGGGGGGCGGTTGGGCGCAGTATTTT. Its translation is CASSPPRGGGWAQYF. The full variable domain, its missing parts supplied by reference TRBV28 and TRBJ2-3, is DVKVTQSSRYLVKRTGEKVFLECVQDMDHENMFWYRQDPGLGLRLIYFSYDVKMKEKGDIPEGYSVSREKKERFSLILESASTNQTSMYLCASSPPRGGGWAQYFGPGTRLTVL.

The CDR3 coding sequence is TGTGCCAGCTCACCACCGGACAGGGTCTATGGCTACACCTTC. Encoded protein: CASSPPDRVYGYTF. The V and J genes are TRBV18 and TRBJ1-2, with 8 bases aligning to TRBD1. This CDR3 spans 14 amino acids. Germline assignment: CDR1 KGHSH and CDR2 LQKENI. Trimming took 0 bases from V and 4 from J; bases not matched to a gene: 1.

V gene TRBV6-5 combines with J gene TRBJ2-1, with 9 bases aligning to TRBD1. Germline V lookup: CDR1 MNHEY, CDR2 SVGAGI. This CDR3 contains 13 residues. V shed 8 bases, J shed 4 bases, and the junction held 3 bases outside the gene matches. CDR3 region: CASRTGVYNEQFF. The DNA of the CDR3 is TGTGCCAGCCGGACAGGGGTTTACAATGAGCAGTTCTTC.

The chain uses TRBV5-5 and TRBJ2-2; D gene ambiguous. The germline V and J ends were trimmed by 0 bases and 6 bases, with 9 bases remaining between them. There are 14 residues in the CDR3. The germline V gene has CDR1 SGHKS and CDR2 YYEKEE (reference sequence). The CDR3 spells CASSLDGYSGELFF. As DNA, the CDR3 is TGTGCCAGCAGCTTGGACGGTTATTCCGGGGAGCTGTTTTTT.

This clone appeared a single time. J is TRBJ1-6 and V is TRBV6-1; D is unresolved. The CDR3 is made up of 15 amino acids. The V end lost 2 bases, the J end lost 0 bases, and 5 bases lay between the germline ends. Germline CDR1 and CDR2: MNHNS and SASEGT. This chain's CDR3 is CASSEWSSYNSPLHF. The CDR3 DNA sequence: TGTGCCAGCAGTGAATGGAGCTCCTATAATTCACCCCTCCACTTT.

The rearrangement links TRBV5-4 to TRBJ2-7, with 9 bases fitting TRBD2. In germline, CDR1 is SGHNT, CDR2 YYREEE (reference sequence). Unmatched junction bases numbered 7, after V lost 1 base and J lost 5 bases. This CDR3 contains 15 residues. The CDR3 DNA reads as TGTGCCAGCAGCTTGAGGGGCGGGGGGGCGAACGAGCAGTACTTC. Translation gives CASSLRGGGANEQYF.

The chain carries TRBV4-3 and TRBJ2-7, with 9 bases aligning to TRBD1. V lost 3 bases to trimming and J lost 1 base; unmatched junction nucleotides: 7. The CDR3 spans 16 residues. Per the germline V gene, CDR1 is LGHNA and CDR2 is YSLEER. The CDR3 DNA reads TGCGCCAGCAGCCATCCCGGGACAGGGAGATCCTACGAGCAGTACTTC. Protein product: CASSHPGTGRSYEQYF.